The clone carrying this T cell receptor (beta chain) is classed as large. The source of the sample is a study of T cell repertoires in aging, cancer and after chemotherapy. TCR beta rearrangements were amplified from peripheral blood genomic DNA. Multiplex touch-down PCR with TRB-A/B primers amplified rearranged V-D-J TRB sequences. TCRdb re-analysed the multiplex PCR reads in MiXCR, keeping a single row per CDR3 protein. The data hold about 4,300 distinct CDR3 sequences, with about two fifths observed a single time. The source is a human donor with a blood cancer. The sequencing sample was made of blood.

This chain's CDR3 is CAPTPGQGDTDTQYF. CDR3 bases: TGTGCCCCTACCCCCGGACAGGGAGACACAGATACGCAGTATTTT. The chain carries TRBV19 and TRBJ2-3; 8 bases map to TRBD1. V trimming: 11 bases; J trimming: 2 bases; junction bases outside the gene matches: 12. The CDR3 has 15 amino acids. Germline V gene data show CDR1 as LNHDA and CDR2 as SQIVND (reference sequence).